What follows are 5 T cell receptor beta chains derived from one specimen sequenced in a study of control samples from healthy donors and cancer patients. Profiling relied on immunoSEQ multiplex PCR, and the TCRdb table lists in-frame clones only, not all of them. The profile covers around 59,000 clones, with about 92% appearing a single time and 1.7% taken by the ten largest. Input material: PBMCs. The receptors come from a man in his forties or fifties with colorectal cancer.

The chain is built from TRBV30 and TRBJ1-3; D uncertain. The V gene lost 4 bases and the J gene lost 0 bases, with 7 bases spanning the gap. Germline values: CDR1 GTSNPN, CDR2 SVGIG (reference sequence). CDR3 length: 13 amino acids. CDR3 sequence (DNA): TGTGCCTGGAATAAGCGCTCTGGAAACACCATATATTTT. It codes for CAWNKRSGNTIYF.

This clone was recorded once. The rearrangement links TRBV4-2 to TRBJ2-7; 10 bases line up with TRBD2. The germline V gene encodes CDR1 LGHNA and CDR2 YNFKEQ. Unmatched junction bases numbered 9, after V lost 5 bases and J lost 5 bases. CDR3 length: 15 amino acids. The CDR3 region is CASSLQSGGANEQYF. As DNA, the CDR3 is TGTGCCAGCAGCTTACAGAGCGGGGGGGCGAACGAGCAGTACTTC.

The chain couples TRBV6-2 or TRBV6-3 to TRBJ1-5; 7 bases align to TRBD1. V trimming: 6 bases; J trimming: 0 bases; junction bases outside the gene matches: 2. The CDR3 is 14 amino acids. Germline CDR1 and CDR2: MNHEY and SVGEGT. CDR3 sequence: CASSPGGSNQPQHF. The CDR3 DNA reads TGTGCCAGCAGCCCAGGGGGTAGCAATCAGCCCCAGCATTTT.

V and J are TRBV6-5 and TRBJ2-5; unclear D gene. This CDR3 comprises 13 residues. Germline V gene data show CDR1 as MNHEY and CDR2 as SVGAGI. Trimming took off 6 bases at V and 0 bases at J, with 8 bases between the two ends. The CDR3 loop reads CASSLIYQETQYF. CDR3 coding DNA: TGTGCCAGCAGCCTGATATACCAAGAGACCCAGTACTTC.

CDR3 in DNA: TGTGCCAGCAGCCCGACAGGGATAGGCTATGGCTACACCTTC. It translates to CASSPTGIGYGYTF. The chain joins TRBV3-1 (or the pseudogene TRBV3-2) to TRBJ1-2, with TRBD1 matching 7 bases. V shed 4 bases, J shed 4 bases, and the junction held 6 bases outside the gene matches. The CDR3 consists of 14 residues. Germline-derived CDR1 and CDR2 are LGHDT and YNNKEL (reference sequence).